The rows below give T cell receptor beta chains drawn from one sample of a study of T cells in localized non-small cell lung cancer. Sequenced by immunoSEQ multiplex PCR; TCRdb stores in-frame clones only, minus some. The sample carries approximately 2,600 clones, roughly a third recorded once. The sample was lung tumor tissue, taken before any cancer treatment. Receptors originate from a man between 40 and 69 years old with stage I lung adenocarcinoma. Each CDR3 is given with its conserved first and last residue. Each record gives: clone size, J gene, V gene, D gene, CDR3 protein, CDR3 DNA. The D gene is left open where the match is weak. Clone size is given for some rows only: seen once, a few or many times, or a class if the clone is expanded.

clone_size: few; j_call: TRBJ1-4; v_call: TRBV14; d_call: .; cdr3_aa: CASSQVRASVLFF; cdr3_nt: TGTGCCAGCAGCCAAGTAAGGGCCTCGGTCCTGTTTTTT
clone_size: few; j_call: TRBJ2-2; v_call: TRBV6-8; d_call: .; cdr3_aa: CATNWAGRRTGELFF; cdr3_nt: TGTGCCACCAACTGGGCGGGAAGGAGAACCGGGGAGCTGTTTTTT
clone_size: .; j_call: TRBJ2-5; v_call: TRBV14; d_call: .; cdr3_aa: CASSHTGPQDRYF; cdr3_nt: TGTGCCAGCAGCCATACGGGACCTCAAGACCGGTACTTC
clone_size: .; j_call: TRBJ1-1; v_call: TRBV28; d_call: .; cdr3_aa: CASRFPQGGVNEAFF; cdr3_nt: TGTGCCAGCCGATTCCCACAGGGTGGTGTCAATGAAGCTTTCTTT
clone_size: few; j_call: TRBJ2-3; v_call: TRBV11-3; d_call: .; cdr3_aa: CASSWEDTSTDTQYF; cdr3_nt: TGTGCCAGCAGCTGGGAAGACACTAGCACAGATACGCAGTATTTT
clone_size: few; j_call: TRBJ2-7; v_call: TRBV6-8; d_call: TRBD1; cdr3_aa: CASSSGGFFYEQYF; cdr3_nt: TGTGCCAGCAGTTCAGGGGGATTTTTCTACGAGCAGTACTTC
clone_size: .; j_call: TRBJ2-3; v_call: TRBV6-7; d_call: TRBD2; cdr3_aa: CASRPPGLAGGTDTQYF; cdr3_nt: TGTGCCAGCAGACCTCCGGGACTAGCGGGAGGGACAGATACGCAGTATTTT
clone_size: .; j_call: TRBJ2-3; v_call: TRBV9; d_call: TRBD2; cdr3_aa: CASSEASGRRDTQYF; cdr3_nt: TGTGCCAGCAGTGAAGCTAGCGGGAGAAGAGATACGCAGTATTTT
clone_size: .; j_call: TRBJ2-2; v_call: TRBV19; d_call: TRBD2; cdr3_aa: CASSTQLAGGTGELFF; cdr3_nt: TGTGCCAGTAGTACCCAACTAGCGGGAGGCACCGGGGAGCTGTTTTTT
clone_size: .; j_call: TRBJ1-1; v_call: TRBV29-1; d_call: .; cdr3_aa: CSALDPQGKAEAFF; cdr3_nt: TGCAGCGCTCTCGACCCTCAGGGGAAGGCTGAAGCTTTCTTT
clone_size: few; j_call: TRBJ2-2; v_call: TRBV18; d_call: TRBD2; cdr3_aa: CASSPPSGRAGGELFF; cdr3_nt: TGTGCCAGCTCACCACCCAGCGGGAGGGCCGGCGGGGAGCTGTTTTTT
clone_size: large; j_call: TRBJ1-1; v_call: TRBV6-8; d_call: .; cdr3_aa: CASSPRVDTEAFF; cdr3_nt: TGTGCCAGCAGTCCGAGGGTGGACACTGAAGCTTTCTTT
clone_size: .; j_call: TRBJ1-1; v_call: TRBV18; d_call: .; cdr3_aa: CASSPPVNTEAFF; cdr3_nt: TGTGCCAGCTCACCACCAGTGAACACTGAAGCTTTCTTT
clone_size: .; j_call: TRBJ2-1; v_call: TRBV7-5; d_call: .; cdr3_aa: CASSFRPKNNEQFF; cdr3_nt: TGTGCCAGCAGCTTCAGACCGAAGAACAATGAGCAGTTCTTC
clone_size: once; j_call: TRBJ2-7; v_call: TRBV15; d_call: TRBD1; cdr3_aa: CATSGVRPGQGVYEQYF; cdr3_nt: TGTGCCACCAGCGGAGTGAGACCGGGACAGGGGGTATACGAGCAGTACTTC
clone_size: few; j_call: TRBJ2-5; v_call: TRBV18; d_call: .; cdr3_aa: CASSPGPDETQYF; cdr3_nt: TGTGCCAGCTCACCAGGTCCGGACGAGACCCAGTACTTC
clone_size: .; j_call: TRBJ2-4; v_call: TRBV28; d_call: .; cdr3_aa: CASSGDHLQNIQYF; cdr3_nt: TGTGCCAGCAGTGGGGACCACCTGCAGAACATTCAGTACTTC
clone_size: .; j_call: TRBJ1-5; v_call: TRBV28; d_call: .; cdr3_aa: CASSFGGRGRPQHF; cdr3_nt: TGTGCCAGCAGTTTTGGTGGCCGAGGAAGGCCCCAGCATTTT
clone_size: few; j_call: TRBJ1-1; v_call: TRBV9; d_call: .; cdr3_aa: CASSVAENTEAFF; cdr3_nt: TGTGCCAGCAGTGTGGCGGAGAACACTGAAGCTTTCTTT
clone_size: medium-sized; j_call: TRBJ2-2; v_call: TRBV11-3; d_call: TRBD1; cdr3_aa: CASRPGGQTGELFF; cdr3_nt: TGTGCCAGCAGACCAGGGGGCCAAACCGGGGAGCTGTTTTTT
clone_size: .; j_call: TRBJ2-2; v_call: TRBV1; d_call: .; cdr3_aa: CASSQDPGDHGELFF; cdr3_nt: TGCGCCAGCAGCCAAGACCCAGGGGATCACGGGGAGCTGTTTTTT
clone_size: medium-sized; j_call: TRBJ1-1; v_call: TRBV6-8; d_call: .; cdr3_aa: CASKDTNTEAFF; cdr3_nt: TGTGCCAGCAAGGATACCAACACTGAAGCTTTCTTT
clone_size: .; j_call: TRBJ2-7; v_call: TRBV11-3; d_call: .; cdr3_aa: CASSLNYGTYEQYF; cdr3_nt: TGTGCCAGCAGCTTAAACTATGGGACCTACGAGCAGTACTTC
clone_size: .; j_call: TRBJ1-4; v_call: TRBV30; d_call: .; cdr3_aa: CAWRSQRNEKLFF; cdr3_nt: TGTGCCTGGAGGTCACAGAGAAATGAAAAACTGTTTTTT
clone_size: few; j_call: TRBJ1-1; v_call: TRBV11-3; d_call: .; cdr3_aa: CASSLLRSDFTEAFF; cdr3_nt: TGTGCCAGCAGCTTACTCCGTAGCGATTTCACTGAAGCTTTCTTT
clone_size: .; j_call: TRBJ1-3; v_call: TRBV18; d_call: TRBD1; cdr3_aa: CASSPGQASGNTIYF; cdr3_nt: TGTGCCAGCTCACCCGGACAGGCCTCTGGAAACACCATATATTTT
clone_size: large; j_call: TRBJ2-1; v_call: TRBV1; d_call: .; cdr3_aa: CASSPGGSTSDTEQFF; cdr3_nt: TGCGCCAGCAGCCCGGGGGGGTCCACTAGCGATACTGAGCAGTTCTTC
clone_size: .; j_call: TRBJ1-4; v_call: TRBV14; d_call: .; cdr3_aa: CASRQGDEKLFF; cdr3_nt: TGTGCCAGCAGACAGGGCGATGAAAAACTGTTTTTT
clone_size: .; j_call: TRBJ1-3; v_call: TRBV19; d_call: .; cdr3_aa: CASTSGGQLSGNTIYF; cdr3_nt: TGTGCCAGTACCTCCGGGGGCCAGCTCTCTGGAAACACCATATATTTT
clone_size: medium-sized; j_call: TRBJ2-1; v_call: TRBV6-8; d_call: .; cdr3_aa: CATRPQAEYNEQFF; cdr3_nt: TGTGCCACTAGACCGCAGGCAGAATACAATGAGCAGTTCTTC
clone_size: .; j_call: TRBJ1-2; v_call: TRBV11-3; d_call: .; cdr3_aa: CASSLTPRPGGHYGYTF; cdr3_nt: TGTGCCAGCAGCTTAACCCCCCGGCCGGGGGGTCACTATGGCTACACCTTC
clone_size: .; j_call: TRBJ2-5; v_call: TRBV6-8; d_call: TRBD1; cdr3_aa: CASRLQGAETQYF; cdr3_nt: TGTGCCAGCAGGCTACAGGGGGCCGAGACCCAGTACTTC
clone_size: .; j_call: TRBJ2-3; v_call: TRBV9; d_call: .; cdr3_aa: CASSPVGPDTQYF; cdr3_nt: TGTGCCAGCAGTCCCGTAGGGCCCGATACGCAGTATTTT
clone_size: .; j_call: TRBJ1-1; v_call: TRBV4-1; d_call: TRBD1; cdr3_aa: CASSPGQENTEAFF; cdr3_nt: TGCGCCAGCAGCCCCGGACAGGAGAACACTGAAGCTTTCTTT
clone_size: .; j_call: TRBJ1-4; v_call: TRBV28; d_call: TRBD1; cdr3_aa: CASSLGTENEKLFF; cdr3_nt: TGTGCCAGCAGTTTGGGGACAGAGAATGAAAAACTGTTTTTT
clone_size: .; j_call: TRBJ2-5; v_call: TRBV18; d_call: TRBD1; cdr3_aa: CASSPGTGKETQYF; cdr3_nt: TGTGCCAGCTCACCAGGGACAGGGAAAGAGACCCAGTACTTC
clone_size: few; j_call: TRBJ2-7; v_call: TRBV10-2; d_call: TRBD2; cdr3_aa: CASSGSGRGNEQYF; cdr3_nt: TGCGCCAGCAGTGGGAGCGGGAGAGGTAACGAGCAGTACTTC
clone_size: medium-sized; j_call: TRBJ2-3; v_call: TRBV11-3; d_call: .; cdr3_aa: CASSRDVVEADTQYF; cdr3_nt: TGTGCCAGCAGCCGGGACGTGGTTGAGGCAGATACGCAGTATTTT
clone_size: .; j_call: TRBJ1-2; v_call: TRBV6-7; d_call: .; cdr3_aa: CASRTAEGYTF; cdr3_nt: TGTGCCAGCCGGACAGCGGAAGGCTACACCTTC
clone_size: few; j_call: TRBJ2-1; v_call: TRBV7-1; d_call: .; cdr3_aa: CASSHGMYNEQFF; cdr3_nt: TGTGCCAGCAGCCACGGAATGTACAATGAGCAGTTCTTC
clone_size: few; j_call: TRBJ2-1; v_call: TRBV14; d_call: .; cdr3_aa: CASSQDMGAPYNEQFF; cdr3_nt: TGTGCCAGCAGCCAAGATATGGGGGCCCCCTACAATGAGCAGTTCTTC
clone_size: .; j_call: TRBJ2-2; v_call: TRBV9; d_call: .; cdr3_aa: CASSASVRSGELFF; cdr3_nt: TGTGCCAGCAGCGCGTCTGTACGGTCCGGGGAGCTGTTTTTT
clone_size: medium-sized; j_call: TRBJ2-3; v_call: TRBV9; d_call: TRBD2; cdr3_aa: CASSVAGGPNTDTQYF; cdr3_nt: TGTGCCAGCAGCGTAGCGGGAGGGCCCAACACAGATACGCAGTATTTT
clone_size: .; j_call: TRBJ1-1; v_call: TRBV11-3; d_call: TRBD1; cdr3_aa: CASSPRTGGTEAFF; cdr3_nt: TGTGCCAGCAGCCCACGGACAGGGGGTACTGAAGCTTTCTTT
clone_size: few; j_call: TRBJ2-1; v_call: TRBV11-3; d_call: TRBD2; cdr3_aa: CASSAFIAGGNEQFF; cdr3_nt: TGTGCCAGCAGCGCGTTCATAGCGGGAGGAAATGAGCAGTTCTTC
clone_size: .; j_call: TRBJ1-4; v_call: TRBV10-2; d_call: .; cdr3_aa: CASSVWLNGEKLFF; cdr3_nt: TGCGCCAGCAGTGTCTGGCTAAACGGAGAAAAACTGTTTTTT
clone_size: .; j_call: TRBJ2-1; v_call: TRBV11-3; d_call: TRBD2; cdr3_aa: CASSQDLGEGYEQFF; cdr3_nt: TGTGCCAGCAGCCAGGATCTAGGGGAGGGTTATGAGCAGTTCTTC
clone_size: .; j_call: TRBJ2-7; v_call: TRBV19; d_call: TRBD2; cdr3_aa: CASSVLAGVPYEQYF; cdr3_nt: TGTGCCAGTAGTGTACTAGCGGGAGTCCCCTACGAGCAGTACTTC
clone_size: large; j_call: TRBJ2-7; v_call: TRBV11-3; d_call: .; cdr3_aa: CASSLRGAGSYEQYF; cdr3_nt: TGTGCCAGCAGCCTCAGGGGGGCCGGCTCCTACGAGCAGTACTTC
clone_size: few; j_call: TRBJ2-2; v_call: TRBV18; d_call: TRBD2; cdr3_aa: CASSPPSGGTNTGELFF; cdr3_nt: TGTGCCAGCTCACCACCGAGCGGGGGAACGAACACCGGGGAGCTGTTTTTT
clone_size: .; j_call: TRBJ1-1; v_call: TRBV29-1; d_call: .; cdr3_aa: CSVEGTNTEAFF; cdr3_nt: TGCAGCGTTGAAGGGACGAACACTGAAGCTTTCTTT
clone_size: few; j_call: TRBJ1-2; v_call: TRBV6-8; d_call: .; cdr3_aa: CAIRGTGMGGYTF; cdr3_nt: TGTGCCATCAGGGGCACAGGGATGGGAGGCTACACCTTC
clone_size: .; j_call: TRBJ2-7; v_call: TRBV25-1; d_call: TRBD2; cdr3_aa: CASSGLAGGSYEQYF; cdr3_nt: TGTGCCAGCAGTGGATTAGCGGGAGGTTCGTACGAGCAGTACTTC
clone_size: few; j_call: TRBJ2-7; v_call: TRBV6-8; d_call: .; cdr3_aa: CASSAGSRGYEQYF; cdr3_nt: TGTGCCAGCAGTGCCGGCTCGCGGGGCTACGAGCAGTACTTC
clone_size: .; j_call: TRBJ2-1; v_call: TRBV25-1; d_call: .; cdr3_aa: CASSEDTYNEQFF; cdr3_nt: TGTGCCAGCAGTGAAGACACGTACAATGAGCAGTTCTTC
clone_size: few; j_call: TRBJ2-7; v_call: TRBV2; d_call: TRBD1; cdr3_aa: CASSELRGPIHEQYF; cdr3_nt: TGTGCCAGCAGTGAATTGAGGGGGCCCATCCACGAGCAGTACTTC